One and the same sample provided the 3 T cell receptor beta chains below, sequenced in a study of T cell clonotyping in hematopoietic cell transplantation. Method: immunoSEQ multiplex PCR; TCRdb's copy keeps in-frame clones and lacks some. The sample lists tens of thousands of clones, around 95% occurring once. Sequencing used peripheral blood mononuclear cells. The receptors here all came from a man between 25 and 39 years old in good health. Some clones in this sample may be carry-over from other donors' samples.

The J gene is TRBJ1-1, the V gene TRBV5-1; D is unresolved. The CDR3 has 14 residues. Between the trimmed V and J ends, which lost 3 bases and 8 bases, there was a span of 17 bases. Germline CDR1 reads SGHRS; CDR2 reads YFSETQ. CDR3 sequence (DNA): TGCGCCAGCAGCTCCGACTCGTCCACATTCGAAGCTTTCTTT. The encoded protein is CASSSDSSTFEAFF. Looking up the rest from reference TRBV5-1 and TRBJ1-1 gives the full variable domain: KAGVTQTPRYLIKTRGQQVTLSCSPISGHRSVSWYQQTPGQGLQFLFEYFSETQRNKGNFPGRFSGRQFSNSRSEMNVSTLELGDSALYLCASSSDSSTFEAFFGQGTRLTVV.

This chain uses TRBV7-2 with TRBJ1-1; the D is unclear. The CDR3 has 14 residues. Trimming shortened V by 2 bases and J by 0 bases, and 7 bases separated the two germline ends. Germline assignment: CDR1 SGHTA and CDR2 FQGNSA. The chain's CDR3 is CASSLMTMNTEAFF. The DNA for the CDR3 is TGTGCCAGCAGCTTAATGACCATGAACACTGAAGCTTTCTTT.

This rearrangement joins TRBV25-1 to TRBJ2-3; D is ambiguous. Germline CDR1 and CDR2: MGHDK and SYGVNS. V shed 4 bases and J shed 6 bases, with 17 bases lying between them. This CDR3 has 15 residues. The CDR3: CASSGPNTRTDTQYF. In nucleotides, the CDR3 is TGTGCCAGCAGTGGGCCCAATACCCGTACGGATACGCAGTATTTT.